The next 21 T cell receptor beta chains were all read from a single sample in a study of blood T cell repertoires in COVID-19. The assay was immunoSEQ multiplex PCR, and TCRdb's table has in-frame clones only and misses some. The sample holds under 350,000 clones, 65% to 90% seen once. The material sequenced was PBMCs or T cells enriched from blood (not recorded which). The receptor set was obtained from a woman aged 40 to 49 with acute COVID-19.

The chain carries TRBV19 and TRBJ2-7; D is possibly TRBD2 (6 bases). CDR3 size: 13 residues. V shed 5 bases and J shed 4 bases, with 12 bases lying between them. Germline CDR1 LNHDA, CDR2 SQIVND (reference sequence). CDR3 protein: CASSGLGRYEQYF. DNA of the CDR3: TGTGCCAGTAGTGGGCTCGGGAGATACGAGCAGTACTTC.

In this sample, this clone turned up a few times. J is TRBJ1-2 and V is TRBV29-1; 7 bases agree with TRBD1. The CDR3 length is 14 residues. CDR1 and CDR2 (germline): SQVTM, ANQGSEA. With 6 bases clipped from V and 6 bases from J, the junction kept 13 bases outside the gene matches. CDR3 loop: CSVVGTVERNGYTF. CDR3 sequence (DNA): TGCAGCGTCGTAGGGACAGTGGAGAGGAATGGCTACACCTTC.

The V gene is TRBV7-8, the J gene TRBJ1-5; 8 positions agree with TRBD1. Germline lookup yields CDR1 SGHVS and CDR2 FQNEAQ. This CDR3 is built from 15 residues. V shed 5 bases and J 9 bases; nucleotides not matched to a gene: 12. The CDR3, as DNA: TGTGCCAGCAGCCCCCTAACAGGGGGGAAGGGGCCCCAGCATTTT. Its protein product is CASSPLTGGKGPQHF.

The CDR3: CASSLGSHSNQPQHF. The CDR3 DNA follows: TGTGCCAGCAGTTTAGGCAGTCATAGCAATCAGCCCCAGCATTTT. J is TRBJ1-5 and V is TRBV28, with no clear D. Germline V gives CDR1 MDHEN, CDR2 SYDVKM. The CDR3 totals 15 residues. Trimming cost V 2 bases and J 0 bases, with 8 bases left between them. Full variable domain (missing parts from reference TRBV28 and TRBJ1-5): DVKVTQSSRYLVKRTGEKVFLECVQDMDHENMFWYRQDPGLGLRLIYFSYDVKMKEKGDIPEGYSVSREKKERFSLILESASTNQTSMYLCASSLGSHSNQPQHFGDGTRLSIL.

The V gene is TRBV5-8, the J gene TRBJ1-5; TRBD1 matches at 7 bases. The CDR3 loop spans 15 amino acids. Germline trimming cut 2 bases from V and 0 bases from J; bases unmatched to any gene: 2. In germline, CDR1 is SGHTS, CDR2 YDEGEE. The CDR3 loop is CASSLGDSSNQPQHF. DNA of the CDR3: TGTGCCAGCAGCTTAGGGGACAGTAGCAATCAGCCCCAGCATTTT.

J is TRBJ2-2 and V is TRBV19; TRBD1 agrees at 8 bases. CDR3 length: 14 amino acids. Germline V CDR1 and CDR2: LNHDA, SQIVND (reference sequence). The V gene end was trimmed by 5 bases and the J gene end by 5 bases; junction bases not matched to a gene: 4. CDR3 sequence reads: CASSRTGWTGELFF. In DNA, the CDR3 is TGTGCCAGTAGTCGGACAGGGTGGACCGGGGAGCTGTTTTTT.

V is TRBV7-8 and J is TRBJ2-7; 9 bases are shared with TRBD2. The length of the CDR3 is 15 residues. CDR1 SGHVS and CDR2 FQNEAQ come from the germline V gene. V lost 2 bases and J lost 7; bases outside the gene matches: 9. CDR3 in amino acids: CASSLLAGLSWEQYF. The CDR3 DNA reads as TGTGCCAGCAGCTTACTAGCGGGATTATCCTGGGAGCAGTACTTC.

The chain links TRBV14 to TRBJ2-1; D perhaps matches TRBD2 (6 bases). V lost 4 bases and J 6 bases, leaving 19 bases between the germline ends. The V gene's germline CDR1 is SGHDN and CDR2 FVKESK. This CDR3 spans 16 amino acids. The CDR3, as DNA: TGTGCCAGCAGCCTCCCGGGACTTCCTTTAGGCAATGAGCAGTTCTTC. It translates to CASSLPGLPLGNEQFF.

The chain recombines TRBV5-4 with TRBJ2-5; tentatively, D is TRBD1 (7 bases). Germline V gene sequence: CDR1 SGHNT, CDR2 YYREEE (reference sequence). CDR3 length: 18 amino acids. V was cut by 4 bases and J by 5 bases, with 27 bases left in between. The CDR3 nucleotides read TGTGCCAGCAGCCCCTCCGGGAGACAGGGTAGCCCCAGGGAGACCCAGTACTTC. As protein: CASSPSGRQGSPRETQYF.

The chain employs TRBV12-3 or TRBV12-4 and TRBJ1-5; D is uncertain. This CDR3 region has 13 residues. The germline V and J ends were trimmed by 4 bases and 6 bases, with 10 bases remaining between them. The CDR3 DNA sequence: TGTGCCAGCAGTTCATCGGGTAGTCAGCCCCAGCATTTT. Protein: CASSSSGSQPQHF.

The chain employs TRBV6-2 or TRBV6-3 and TRBJ2-1; 11 bases align to TRBD2. Germline V gene sequence: CDR1 MNHEY, CDR2 SVGEGT. The V and J ends lost 6 bases and 8 bases, in that order; junction bases with no gene match: 15. The CDR3 runs 17 residues. The CDR3 sequence: CASSPLLTSGGTDEQFF. In DNA, the CDR3 is TGTGCCAGCAGCCCCCTTCTCACTAGCGGGGGTACGGATGAGCAGTTCTTC.

The chain joins TRBV7-9 to TRBJ2-1; 7 bases match TRBD2. The ends lost 5 bases at V and 2 bases at J; junction bases unmatched: 12. Germline CDR1 reads SEHNR; CDR2 reads FQNEAQ (reference sequence). CDR3 length: 17 amino acids. DNA of the CDR3: TGTGCCAGCAGCACTATAGGCGGGAGCTCGGCCTACAATGAGCAGTTCTTC. This translates into CASSTIGGSSAYNEQFF.

The CDR3 sequence: CASEGGTGPTGELFF. Written as DNA, the CDR3 is TGTGCCAGCGAAGGGGGGACAGGGCCCACCGGGGAGCTGTTTTTT. This chain uses TRBV28 with TRBJ2-2; 9 nucleotides agree with TRBD1. The CDR3 contains 15 residues. Per the germline V gene, CDR1 is MDHEN and CDR2 is SYDVKM. J lost 4 bases, V lost 8 bases, and 8 bases had no gene match.

The J gene is TRBJ2-3, the V gene TRBV15, with 8 bases aligning to TRBD2. The CDR3 sequence is 14 residues long. Trimming removed 8 bases from V and 3 bases from J; junction bases left unmatched: 7. CDR1 LNHNV and CDR2 YYDKDF come from the germline V gene (reference sequence). The CDR3 protein is CATGAGGPTDTQYF. DNA of the CDR3: TGTGCCACCGGGGCGGGAGGCCCGACAGATACGCAGTATTTT.

In DNA, the CDR3 is TGTGCCAGCAGCTTCCGGACTAGCGGGCCACAAGAGACCCAGTACTTC. This codes for CASSFRTSGPQETQYF. The chain combines TRBV5-6 with TRBJ2-5; 11 nucleotides line up with TRBD2. Trimming took 2 bases from V and 2 from J; bases not matched to a gene: 5. This CDR3 contains 16 residues. CDR1 is SGHDT and CDR2 is YYEEEE in the germline V gene.

The chain carries TRBV6-5 and TRBJ2-7; D is possibly TRBD2 (5 bases). The length of the CDR3 is 15 residues. V was trimmed by 2 bases and J by 0 bases, leaving 11 bases between them. The germline CDR1 and CDR2 sequences are MNHEY and SVGAGI. The CDR3 DNA reads as TGTGCCAGCAGTTACGAGGCGGGTAGCTCCTACGAGCAGTACTTC. Protein: CASSYEAGSSYEQYF.

This clone was detected once. V is TRBV7-9 and J is TRBJ1-2; D is unresolved. Germline loops: CDR1 SEHNR, CDR2 FQNEAQ (reference sequence). The CDR3 consists of 15 residues. Trimming removed 3 bases from V and 0 bases from J, with 11 bases in between. The CDR3 loop reads CASSLKSGPNYGYTF. The CDR3 coding sequence is TGTGCCAGCAGCTTGAAAAGTGGCCCTAACTATGGCTACACCTTC.

This rearrangement joins TRBV6-5 to TRBJ1-2, with TRBD1 matching 8 bases. Germline V lookup: CDR1 MNHEY, CDR2 SVGAGI. The CDR3 length is 14 residues. V lost 2 bases, J lost 8 bases, and 7 bases stayed unmatched. CDR3 DNA sequence: TGTGCCAGCAGTTACGCTGACAGGGGAAGAGGCTACACCTTC. Translating it yields CASSYADRGRGYTF.

This chain connects TRBV3-1 (or the pseudogene TRBV3-2) to TRBJ1-6; 7 positions match TRBD1. J was trimmed by 7 bases and V by 6 bases; bases with no gene match: 6. The CDR3 is 14 amino acids. The germline CDR1 and CDR2 sequences are LGHDT and YNNKEL (reference sequence). DNA of the CDR3: TGTGCCAGCAGGGAACAGGGGTTCAATTCACCCCTCCACTTT. Encoded protein: CASREQGFNSPLHF.

V and J are TRBV5-5 and TRBJ2-5, with TRBD2 matching 11 bases. From germline, CDR1 is SGHKS and CDR2 YYEKEE (reference sequence). This CDR3 comprises 18 residues. The V and J ends lost 0 bases and 1 base, in that order; junction bases with no gene match: 8. The CDR3 DNA follows: TGTGCCAGCAGCTTGGCCGGGGTGGGGACTAGCGGCCAAGAGACCCAGTACTTC. Translated, it gives CASSLAGVGTSGQETQYF.

The chain employs TRBV4-3 and TRBJ2-6; perhaps TRBD2 as D (6 bases). V was clipped by 0 bases and J by 4 bases, with 16 bases between them. The germline V gene has CDR1 LGHNA and CDR2 YSLEER. The CDR3 contains 18 residues. CDR3 sequence: CASSQEPQPAGGANVLTF. The CDR3 DNA follows: TGCGCCAGCAGCCAAGAGCCTCAGCCGGCGGGGGGGGCCAACGTCCTGACTTTC.